This T cell receptor beta chain was found in a study of control samples from healthy donors and cancer patients (dated by TCRdb to between 2020 and 2021). As concerns this clone: Its antigen is not yet known. It has no much larger one-base neighbor in the sample; base qualities were not kept.

The V end loses 5 bases and the J end loses 5 bases, and a stretch of 4 bases separates them. The germline V gene (reference sequence) gives CDR1 as SEHNR and CDR2 as FQNEAQ. Reading from cysteine to phenylalanine, the CDR3 counts 12 amino acids. Solely the CDR3 DNA is kept, with 36 bases framed from the first base. Libraries were constructed by the immunoSEQ multiplex PCR assay. TCRdb carries this immuneACCESS record with in-frame sequences only. Its versions omit some clonotypes, under half of them owing to an unresolved V gene in the studies checked, with the rest unexplained. The sample table records 150,000 to 180,000 clones; approximately 94% of these occur just once. The top ten clonotypes cover approximately 5.7% of the sample.

This chain is built from TRBV7-9 and TRBJ1-6; no D segment can be confidently identified. This clonotype was obtained from a man between 35 and 55 years old in good health. The sample consisted of blood. The sequenced DNA: TGTGCCAGCAGCGCAGATAATTCACCCCTCCACTTT. This encodes CASSADNSPLHF.